This T cell receptor beta chain is drawn from a study of PD-1 blockade in classical Hodgkin lymphoma. Study-wide results and limits: Complete responders had baseline diversity similar to newly diagnosed patients.

With respect to this clone: Antigen: not known.

The CDR3 sequence is 15 residues long. CDR1 MNHEY and CDR2 SMNVEV come from the germline V gene (reference sequence). The ends lost 6 bases at V and 5 bases at J; junction bases unmatched: 7. Every patient relapsed after autologous stem cell transplantation, and brentuximab vedotin exposure varied. Using immunoSEQ multiplex PCR, the repertoire was profiled, and TCRdb retains in-frame clones only, with some absent. Among under 30,000 clones listed, roughly 70% were seen once. The chain employs TRBV27 and TRBJ2-1; 10 nucleotides line up with TRBD2. The sequenced sample was peripheral blood mononuclear cells (PBMCs), obtained at baseline. The clonotype comes from a human donor with classical Hodgkin lymphoma. The CDR3 sequence: CASSVSGGRNNEQFF. CDR3 DNA sequence: TGTGCCAGCAGCGTTAGCGGGGGGCGGAACAATGAGCAGTTCTTC.